This T cell receptor beta chain was captured in a study of blood T cells in healthy people across ages. Trimming took 6 bases from V and 3 from J, leaving 20 bases between them. Per germline, CDR1 LGHDT and CDR2 YNNKEL (reference sequence). CDR3 length equals 16 residues. For the second PCR, which ran for roughly 6 to 12 cycles, a sample-barcoded 5' primer and a J-beta primer mix were used. Via MiXCR, TCRdb re-called the 5' RACE reads, giving one row per CDR3 protein. The table shows roughly 1 million distinct CDR3 sequences, with approximately 26% occurring only once. Donor samples were obtained from healthy Caucasian individuals from Russia, aged about 6 to 100. The same sample was also studied in work on T cells of mothers and their children.

V is TRBV3-1 and J is TRBJ1-1; D is possibly TRBD1 (6 bases). The sequencing input was blood. The clonotype was recovered from a girl aged 2-10 years in good health. CDR3: CASRQGGIWYDTEAFF. CDR3 DNA: TGTGCCAGCAGACAGGGAGGGATTTGGTACGACACTGAAGCTTTCTTT.